This T cell receptor (beta chain) was identified during a study of shared clonotypes between healthy human individuals. Study-wide context: Each donor's CD4 naive and CD4 memory cells filled three plates apiece, CD8 naive two, and CD8 memory one. Study-wide results and limits: Among a handful of donors, roughly 5.5% of naive CD4 clonotypes were found in common.

CD45RO negativity and positive selection for CCR7 defined naive CD8 cells, a population that excluded terminally differentiated effector memory CD45RA+ cells. Produced via immunoSEQ multiplex PCR; TCRdb's table is partial and in-frame only. Counted here are about 2.1 million clones, about 93% occurring once; the ten biggest clones make up more than 1.5%. Comment on this clone: Its matching antigen is unknown. The same CDR3 can be traced to other DNA sequences in this sample.

The CDR3 extends over 13 amino acids. Germline lookup yields CDR1 SNHLY and CDR2 FYNNEI. V was cut by 3 bases and J by 2 bases, with 7 bases left in between. The sequencing input was naive CD8+ T cells from PBMCs. This receptor was identified in a man between 18 and 35 years old in good health. Some clones in this sample may be carry-over from other donors' samples. The chain is built from TRBV2 and TRBJ1-1; D not resolved. CDR3 region: CASSERANTEAFF. DNA of the CDR3: TGTGCCAGCAGTGAGAGGGCTAACACTGAAGCTTTCTTT.